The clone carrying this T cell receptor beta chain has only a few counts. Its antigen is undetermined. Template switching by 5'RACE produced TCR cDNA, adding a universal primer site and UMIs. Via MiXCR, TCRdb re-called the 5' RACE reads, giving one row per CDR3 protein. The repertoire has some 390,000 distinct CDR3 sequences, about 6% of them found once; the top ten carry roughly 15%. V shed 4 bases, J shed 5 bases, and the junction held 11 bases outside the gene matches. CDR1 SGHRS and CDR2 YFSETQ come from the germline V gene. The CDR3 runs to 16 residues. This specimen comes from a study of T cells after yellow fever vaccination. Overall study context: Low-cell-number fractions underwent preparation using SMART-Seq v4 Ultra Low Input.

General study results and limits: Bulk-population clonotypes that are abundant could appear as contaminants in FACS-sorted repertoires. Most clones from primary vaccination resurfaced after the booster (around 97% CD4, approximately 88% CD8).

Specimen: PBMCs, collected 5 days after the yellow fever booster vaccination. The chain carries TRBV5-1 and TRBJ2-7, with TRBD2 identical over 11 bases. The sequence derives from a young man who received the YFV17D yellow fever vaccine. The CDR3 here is CASSGLAGGAANEQYF. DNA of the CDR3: TGCGCCAGCAGCGGATTAGCGGGAGGGGCCGCGAACGAGCAGTACTTC.